This T cell receptor beta chain was captured in a study of cytomegalovirus exposure and HLA in healthy donors. Across the study: Findings of an earlier analysis included roughly 120 million unique TCR beta sequences from 170 million or so T cells.

Of note for this clone: What it recognizes is unknown.

Study-wide results and limits: For presence/absence analyses, sequencing depth was assumed to be roughly uniform across donors. Using the classifier, cytomegalovirus status was reportedly diagnosed with high specificity and sensitivity. As confirmed in vitro, a few CMV-associated chains were specific for CMV antigens.

A multiplex PCR was run with 60 Vbeta primers and 13 Jbeta primers. The assay was immunoSEQ multiplex PCR, and TCRdb's table has in-frame clones only and misses some. The table includes 100,000 to 120,000 clones, more than 65% detected once. CDR3 length equals 18 residues. The origin of this receptor is a man between 35 and 55 years old in good health and CMV-seropositive. The sequencing sample was made of PBMCs. The chain employs TRBV21-1 and TRBJ2-3; the table assigns TRBD2, which was not confirmed against the DNA. TRBV21-1 is noted as a pseudogene. The CDR3, as DNA: TGTGCCAGCAGCAAAGCCGGAGGTATGGGTTCTAGCACAGATACGCAGTATTTT. It translates to CASSKAGGMGSSTDTQYF.